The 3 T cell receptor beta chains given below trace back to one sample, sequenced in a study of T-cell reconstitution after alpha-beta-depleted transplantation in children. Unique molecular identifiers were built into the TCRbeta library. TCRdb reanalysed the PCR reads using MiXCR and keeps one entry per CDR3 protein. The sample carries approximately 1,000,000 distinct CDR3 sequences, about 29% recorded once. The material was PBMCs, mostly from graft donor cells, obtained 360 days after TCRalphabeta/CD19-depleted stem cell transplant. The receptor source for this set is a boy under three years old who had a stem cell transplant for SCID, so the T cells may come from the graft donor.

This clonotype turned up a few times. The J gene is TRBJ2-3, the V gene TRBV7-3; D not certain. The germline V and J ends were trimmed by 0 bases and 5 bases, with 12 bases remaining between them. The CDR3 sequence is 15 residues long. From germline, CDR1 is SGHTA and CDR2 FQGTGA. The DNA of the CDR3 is TGTGCCAGCAGCTTAACGACGAGGATATTAGATACGCAGTATTTT. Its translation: CASSLTTRILDTQYF.

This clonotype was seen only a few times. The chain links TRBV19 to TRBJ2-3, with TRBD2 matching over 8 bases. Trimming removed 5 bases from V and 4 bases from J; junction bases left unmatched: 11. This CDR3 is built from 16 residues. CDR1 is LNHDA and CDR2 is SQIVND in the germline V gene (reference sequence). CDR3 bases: TGTGCCAGTAGTGACACAAGGACTAGCCGATCAGATACGCAGTATTTT. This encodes CASSDTRTSRSDTQYF.

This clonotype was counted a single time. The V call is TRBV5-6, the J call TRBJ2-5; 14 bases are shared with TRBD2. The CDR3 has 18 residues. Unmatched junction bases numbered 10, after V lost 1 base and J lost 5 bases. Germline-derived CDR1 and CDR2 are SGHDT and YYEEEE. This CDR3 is CASSLLTSGGEARETQYF. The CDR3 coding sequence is TGTGCCAGCAGCTTGCTGACTAGCGGGGGGGAGGCGCGGGAGACCCAGTACTTC.